The 9 T cell receptor beta chains listed next were all sequenced from one sample in a study of blood T cell repertoires in COVID-19 (TCRdb year 2020). Receptor libraries were prepared by the immunoSEQ multiplex PCR assay. TCRdb re-hosts the immuneACCESS table, in-frame sequences only. Its copies lack some clones; in the studies checked, an unresolved V gene accounts for under half of them, and the cause for the rest is not known. Counted in this sample were some 220,000 clones; around 80% of them appeared once. Of the sample, 7.2% is held by the ten largest clones. The sample comprised peripheral blood. The receptors derive from a woman between 65 and 79 years old with acute or convalescent COVID-19.

The genes are TRBV30 and TRBJ1-2; D unclear. V dropped 0 bases and J dropped 6 bases, with 8 bases sitting between them. This CDR3 comprises 12 residues. Germline loops: CDR1 GTSNPN, CDR2 SVGIG (reference sequence). CDR3 amino acids: CAWSVLVDGYTF. The CDR3 DNA reads TGTGCCTGGAGTGTACTAGTCGATGGCTACACCTTC.

The chain couples TRBV5-1 to TRBJ2-3, with 8 bases fitting TRBD1. The V gene end was trimmed by 2 bases and the J gene end by 5 bases; junction bases not matched to a gene: 4. Germline V lookup: CDR1 SGHRS, CDR2 YFSETQ. This CDR3 contains 14 residues. CDR3 nucleotides: TGCGCCAGCAGCTTAGGACAGGGTCAAGATACGCAGTATTTT. This codes for CASSLGQGQDTQYF.

A few counts support this clone. The chain recombines TRBV7-6 with TRBJ2-3, with 7 positions matching TRBD1. V lost 0 bases, J lost 0 bases, and 0 bases stayed unmatched. CDR3 size: 15 residues. Germline CDR1 is SGHVS and CDR2 is FNYEAQ. CDR3 coding DNA: TGTGCCAGCAGCTTAGCGGGACAGAGCACAGATACGCAGTATTTT. Residues: CASSLAGQSTDTQYF.

This clone was detected a few times. The chain recombines TRBV14 with TRBJ2-2, with D tentatively TRBD2 (5 bases). Trimming removed 1 base from V and 2 bases from J, with 11 bases in between. Germline CDR1 is SGHDN and CDR2 is FVKESK. The CDR3 runs to 16 residues. CDR3 sequence: CASSQVMGANTGELFF. CDR3 bases: TGTGCCAGCAGCCAAGTCATGGGAGCCAACACCGGGGAGCTGTTTTTT. Based on the CDR3 plus reference TRBV14 and TRBJ2-2, the full variable domain is EAGVTQFPSHSVIEKGQTVTLRCDPISGHDNLYWYRRVMGKEIKFLLHFVKESKQDESGMPNNRFLAERTGGTYSTLKVQPAELEDSGVYFCASSQVMGANTGELFFGEGSRLTVL.

The chain is built from TRBV2 and TRBJ2-1; maybe TRBD1 (6 bases). CDR1 is SNHLY, CDR2 FYNNEI, per germline. CDR3 length: 13 residues. Trimming cost V 5 bases and J 7 bases, with 12 bases left between them. In nucleotides, the CDR3 is TGTGCCAGCAGTTCCGACAGGCTGAATGAGCAGTTCTTC. Residues: CASSSDRLNEQFF.

The chain links TRBV5-1 to TRBJ2-5; a weak D match, TRBD1 (6 bases). Trimming took off 4 bases at V and 5 bases at J, with 15 bases between the two ends. The CDR3 covers 14 residues. In germline, CDR1 is SGHRS, CDR2 YFSETQ. CDR3 amino acids: CASSRKGESETQYF. CDR3 nucleotide sequence: TGCGCCAGCAGCCGAAAGGGGGAGTCGGAGACCCAGTACTTC.

In its sample, this clone was seen a few times. The chain combines TRBV18 with TRBJ1-3; TRBD1 matches at 7 bases. In germline, CDR1 is KGHSH, CDR2 LQKENI. Trimming cost V 5 bases and J 3 bases; bases outside gene matches: 7. The CDR3 is 15 residues long. The CDR3 sequence: CASSSTGEGGNTIYF. CDR3 bases: TGTGCCAGCTCATCCACAGGGGAAGGTGGAAACACCATATATTTT.

This chain joins TRBV6-2 or TRBV6-3 and TRBJ2-7; 11 bases agree with TRBD1. This CDR3 spans 15 amino acids. Germline CDR1 reads MNHEY; CDR2 reads SVGEGT. V gave up 2 bases and J gave up 4 bases; unmatched junction bases: 4. The CDR3 loop reads CASSYGGQGAYEQYF. The CDR3 DNA follows: TGTGCCAGCAGTTACGGAGGACAGGGGGCTTACGAGCAGTACTTC.

The chain uses TRBV19 and TRBJ2-3; D is unclear. Germline lookup yields CDR1 LNHDA and CDR2 SQIVND (reference sequence). The length of the CDR3 is 11 residues. Trimming stripped 5 bases from V and 3 bases from J, with 3 bases between. The CDR3 bases are TGTGCCAGTAGTGAGACAGATACGCAGTATTTT. This codes for CASSETDTQYF. Looking up the rest from reference TRBV19 and TRBJ2-3 gives the full variable domain: DGGITQSPKYLFRKEGQNVTLSCEQNLNHDAMYWYRQDPGQGLRLIYYSQIVNDFQKGDIAEGYSVSREKKESFPLTVTSAQKNPTAFYLCASSETDTQYFGPGTRLTVL.